The 31 T cell receptor beta chains below all came from one sample that was sequenced in a study of blood T cells in healthy people across ages (dated by TCRdb to 2013 to 2016). Library creation used 5' RACE. TCRdb names Illumina HiSeq 2500 as the instrument used. A second roughly 6 to 12 cycle PCR used a sample-barcoded 5' primer and a J-beta primer mix. Starting from the raw public reads, TCRdb applied fastp trimming at Q25, assembled clones with MiXCR and retained in-frame beta chains. Rows with a matching CDR3 protein are joined into one entry that keeps the most common DNA and genes. For this sample the table gives hundreds of thousands of distinct CDR3 sequences, of which approximately 22% were detected only once. The ten largest clones capture around 21% of the sample. The material sequenced was blood. The receptors derive from a man aged 65 to 85 in good health.

There are a few counts of this clonotype. The chain employs TRBV20-1 and TRBJ1-1; D not certain. CDR1 DFQATT and CDR2 SNEGSKA come from the germline V gene (reference sequence). Trimming removed 6 bases at V and 7 bases at J, with 9 bases between. The CDR3 totals 10 residues. The chain's CDR3 is CSASWNEAFF. The CDR3 bases are TGCAGTGCCTCTTGGAATGAAGCTTTCTTT.

The chain employs TRBV10-1 and TRBJ2-4; the match to TRBD2 covers 12 bases. The germline V gene encodes CDR1 WNHNN and CDR2 SYGVQD (reference sequence). The V and J ends lost 5 bases and 1 base, in that order; junction bases with no gene match: 12. This CDR3 is built from 19 residues. CDR3 sequence reads: CASSSRLAGVGVAKNIQYF. The DNA for the CDR3 is TGCGCCAGCAGTTCACGACTAGCGGGAGTAGGAGTGGCCAAAAACATTCAGTACTTC.

This chain joins TRBV6-5 and TRBJ2-3; D gene ambiguous. The CDR3 has 15 amino acids. V was pared by 4 bases and J by 0 bases, with 11 bases between. Germline values: CDR1 MNHEY, CDR2 SVGAGI. Here the CDR3 DNA reads TGTGCCAGCAGTTCTCAATACGGGAGCACAGATACGCAGTATTTT. This gives the protein CASSSQYGSTDTQYF.

The chain employs TRBV27 and TRBJ2-2; D might be TRBD1 or TRBD2, each matching 5 bases. Germline CDR1 MNHEY, CDR2 SMNVEV (reference sequence). V lost 5 bases to trimming and J lost 6 bases, with 19 bases between them. This CDR3 spans 16 amino acids. The CDR3: CASSAARGFVAGELFF. In DNA form, the CDR3 reads TGTGCCAGCAGTGCCGCGAGGGGCTTCGTCGCCGGGGAGCTGTTTTTT.

The genes are TRBV20-1 and TRBJ2-5, with TRBD2 matching 10 bases. The CDR3 runs to 15 residues. The trim removed 2 bases at V and 1 base at J, leaving 4 bases unmatched. Germline lookup yields CDR1 DFQATT and CDR2 SNEGSKA (reference sequence). The DNA of the CDR3 is TGCAGTGCTAGAAGTAGCGGGGGGCCCCAAGAGACCCAGTACTTC. This gives the protein CSARSSGGPQETQYF.

This chain uses TRBV4-3 with TRBJ1-1; D possibly corresponds to TRBD1 (6 bases). Trimming shortened V by 4 bases and J by 0 bases, and 12 bases separated the two germline ends. The CDR3 extends over 15 amino acids. Germline values: CDR1 LGHNA, CDR2 YSLEER. For the CDR3, the DNA is TGCGCCAGCAGCCCAAGGACAGTCCTGAACACTGAAGCTTTCTTT. Amino acid sequence: CASSPRTVLNTEAFF.

The chain couples TRBV28 to TRBJ2-2; D not certain. This CDR3 spans 14 amino acids. Trimming took 7 bases from V and 4 from J, leaving 13 bases between them. Germline CDR1 and CDR2: MDHEN and SYDVKM. This CDR3 is CASTTGGFTGELFF. The CDR3 bases are TGTGCCAGCACCACGGGCGGATTCACCGGGGAGCTGTTTTTT.

This clonotype was seen only a few times. The chain couples TRBV5-1 to TRBJ2-5; D call uncertain. The CDR3 covers 15 residues. Germline CDR1 and CDR2: SGHRS and YFSETQ. The V end lost 1 base, the J end lost 5 bases, and 15 bases lay between the germline ends. The chain's CDR3 is CASSLLSHNRETQYF. In nucleotides, the CDR3 is TGCGCCAGCAGCTTGTTGTCCCATAATAGGGAGACCCAGTACTTC.

Here the CDR3 DNA reads TGTGCCAGGGGGCCCCGCTCCTACAATGAGCAGTTCTTC. This encodes CARGPRSYNEQFF. V and J are TRBV7-4 and TRBJ2-1, with a tentative D call TRBD1 (5 bases). Per germline, CDR1 SGHVT and CDR2 SQSDAQ. The CDR3 runs 13 residues. Trimming left V 9 bases short and J 0 bases short, with 9 bases between.

This clonotype came up a few times. The CDR3 sequence: CASSLPGRDGYTF. The CDR3 DNA reads TGTGCCAGCAGCTTACCGGGGAGGGATGGCTACACCTTC. V and J are TRBV7-9 and TRBJ1-2; D remains ambiguous. The V end lost 2 bases, the J end lost 6 bases, and 10 bases lay between the germline ends. Germline V lookup: CDR1 SEHNR, CDR2 FQNEAQ (reference sequence). The CDR3 contains 13 residues.

This clonotype appeared a few times. The junction does not match germline at one end; this may be a read error. V usage is TRBV20-1 and J usage is TRBJ2-3; 10 nucleotides match TRBD2. The V gene's germline CDR1 is DFQATT and CDR2 SNEGSKA (reference sequence). CDR3 length: 16 amino acids. CDR3 amino acids: CSARGTSGTRTDTQYF. The CDR3 coding sequence is TGCAGTGCTAGAGGGACTAGCGGTACACGCACGGATACGCAGTATTTT.

This CDR3 reads CASSPSGTSYEQYV. CDR3 bases: TGTGCCAGCTCACCATCGGGGACTTCATACGAGCAGTACGTC. The chain employs TRBV18 and TRBJ2-7, with D maybe TRBD2 (6 bases). Germline CDR1 and CDR2: KGHSH and LQKENI. Trimming removed 2 bases from V and 4 bases from J, with 12 bases in between. This CDR3 is built from 14 residues.

This clonotype was picked up a small number of times. The chain carries TRBV7-2 and TRBJ1-3; D remains unclear. The CDR3 extends over 15 amino acids. In germline, CDR1 is SGHTA, CDR2 FQGNSA. V gave up 4 bases and J gave up 6 bases, with 16 bases separating them. CDR3 residues: CASSSARQALNTIYF. The CDR3 region has the DNA TGTGCCAGCAGCTCTGCCCGACAAGCCCTAAACACCATATATTTT.

This clonotype was picked up a small number of times. The chain links TRBV30 to TRBJ2-1, with 10 bases identical to TRBD1. The CDR3 is made up of 13 amino acids. Germline CDR1 is GTSNPN and CDR2 is SVGIG (reference sequence). The V gene end was trimmed by 5 bases and the J gene end by 4 bases; junction bases not matched to a gene: 2. Here the CDR3 DNA reads TGTGCCTGGTCGGACAGGGGGTACAATGAGCAGTTCTTC. Protein: CAWSDRGYNEQFF. Using reference TRBV30 and TRBJ2-1 for the parts outside the CDR3, the full variable domain is SQTIHQWPATLVQPVGSPLSLECTVEGTSNPNLYWYRQAAGRGLQLLFYSVGIGQISSEVPQNLSASRPQDRQFILSSKKLLLSDSGFYLCAWSDRGYNEQFFGPGTRLTVL.

CDR3 loop: CASSPHLSNQPQHF. The CDR3 DNA follows: TGTGCCAGCAGCCCACATCTCAGCAATCAGCCCCAGCATTTT. The V call is TRBV6-6, the J call TRBJ1-5; D unresolved. The CDR3 is 14 amino acids. Per germline, CDR1 MNHNY and CDR2 SVGAGI (reference sequence). The V gene lost 6 bases and the J gene lost 1 base, with 10 bases spanning the gap.

This clonotype was detected ten times or more. The V gene is TRBV3-1, the J gene TRBJ2-7; maybe TRBD1 (5 bases). This CDR3 has 19 amino acids. CDR1 is LGHDT, CDR2 YNNKEL, per germline (reference sequence). The V gene lost 0 bases and the J gene lost 3 bases, with 24 bases spanning the gap. The CDR3 is CASSQDRADSHGHVYEQYF. The CDR3 DNA reads TGTGCCAGCAGCCAAGATCGGGCCGACAGTCACGGTCACGTCTACGAGCAGTACTTC.

A few counts support this clonotype. This chain connects TRBV12-3 or TRBV12-4 to TRBJ2-3; no definite D call. Trimming stripped 4 bases from V and 7 bases from J, with 21 bases between. The length of the CDR3 is 16 residues. CDR3 bases: TGTGCCAGCAGTTCACCTCCCTCGTCCAACGCCAATACGCAGTATTTT. As protein: CASSSPPSSNANTQYF.

The chain combines TRBV5-1 with TRBJ2-2; 10 bases line up with TRBD2. Germline lookup yields CDR1 SGHRS and CDR2 YFSETQ. The CDR3 contains 16 residues. After removal of 4 bases from V and 7 bases from J, the junction contained 10 bases not matched to a gene. CDR3 coding DNA: TGCGCCAGCAGCCCGGATAGCGGGAGGAGGAACGGGGAGCTGTTTTTT. Translating it yields CASSPDSGRRNGELFF.

This chain connects TRBV7-9 to TRBJ1-2, with a tentative D call TRBD1 (6 bases). The CDR3 contains 14 residues. The germline gives CDR1 SEHNR, CDR2 FQNEAQ (reference sequence). Trimming stripped 3 bases from V and 1 base from J, with 9 bases between. The CDR3, as DNA: TGTGCCAGCAGCTTGAAAGGGGGTAACTATGGCTACACCTTC. It specifies CASSLKGGNYGYTF.

The CDR3 DNA sequence: TGCAGCGTTGCCCCGAGCGGGGTTGTCACAGATACGCAGTATTTT. Its protein product is CSVAPSGVVTDTQYF. The chain employs TRBV29-1 and TRBJ2-3; 7 nucleotides match TRBD2. V shed 4 bases, J shed 2 bases, and the junction held 9 bases outside the gene matches. Germline V CDR1 and CDR2: SQVTM, ANQGSEA. CDR3 size: 15 residues.

The V call is TRBV19, the J call TRBJ2-1, with 9 bases fitting TRBD2. The germline gives CDR1 LNHDA, CDR2 SQIVND (reference sequence). V was pared by 7 bases and J by 0 bases, with 13 bases of the junction left unmatched. CDR3 size: 18 residues. The CDR3, as DNA: TGTGCCAGTAAGGAGACGAGACTAGCGGTGAGCTCCTACAATGAGCAGTTCTTC. It encodes CASKETRLAVSSYNEQFF.

This clonotype was seen a single time. The chain links TRBV6-6 to TRBJ1-3; D not resolved. V lost 6 bases and J lost 0, with 9 bases in between. The germline gives CDR1 MNHNY, CDR2 SVGAGI (reference sequence). This CDR3 has 14 residues. The DNA for the CDR3 is TGTGCCAGCAGGGAGGGTCTCTCTGGAAACACCATATATTTT. It specifies CASREGLSGNTIYF.

The chain has TRBV20-1 and TRBJ2-7; 8 nucleotides match TRBD2. The CDR3 loop spans 14 amino acids. The germline CDR1 and CDR2 sequences are DFQATT and SNEGSKA (reference sequence). With 1 base clipped from V and 3 bases from J, the junction kept 5 bases outside the gene matches. The CDR3 protein is CSARVASGYYEQYF. As DNA, the CDR3 is TGCAGTGCTAGAGTGGCTAGCGGGTACTACGAGCAGTACTTC.

V is TRBV20-1 and J is TRBJ2-3; 12 bases match TRBD2. Germline V CDR1 and CDR2: DFQATT, SNEGSKA (reference sequence). The CDR3 is 14 residues long. Unmatched junction bases numbered 4, after V lost 3 bases and J lost 6 bases. The CDR3 DNA reads TGCAGTGCTAGTTGGCTAGCGGGAGGGGATACGCAGTATTTT. This encodes CSASWLAGGDTQYF.

The rearrangement links TRBV18 to TRBJ1-4; D not resolved. The CDR3 spans 16 residues. V was pared by 4 bases and J by 4 bases, with 16 bases between. Germline V gene data show CDR1 as KGHSH and CDR2 as LQKENI. The CDR3 nucleotides read TGTGCCAGCTCACAAACCCACTTGGAAGTTAATGAAAAACTGTTTTTT. Residues: CASSQTHLEVNEKLFF.

The chain is built from TRBV29-1 and TRBJ1-1; no firm D call. Germline CDR1 and CDR2: SQVTM and ANQGSEA. V was cut by 6 bases and J by 1 base, with 3 bases left in between. The CDR3 runs 10 residues. The DNA for the CDR3 is TGCAGCGTGGAGAACACTGAAGCTTTCTTT. The encoded protein is CSVENTEAFF.

This clonotype was seen more than once but under ten times. The chain carries TRBV5-1 and TRBJ2-5; 11 bases are shared with TRBD2. Trimming took 0 bases from V and 1 from J; bases not matched to a gene: 2. Per the germline V gene, CDR1 is SGHRS and CDR2 is YFSETQ. The length of the CDR3 is 16 residues. CDR3 coding DNA: TGCGCCAGCAGCTTGGAAGGGACTAGCGGCCAAGAGACCCAGTACTTC. The encoded protein is CASSLEGTSGQETQYF.

In this sample, this clonotype turned up a few times. The chain employs TRBV12-3 or TRBV12-4 and TRBJ2-1, with 14 bases identical to TRBD2. This CDR3 region has 18 residues. Trimming cost V 5 bases and J 4 bases; bases outside gene matches: 10. CDR3 sequence (DNA): TGTGCCAGCAGTCCCCGGACTAGCGGGAGGAAGGGGTACAATGAGCAGTTCTTC. Translation gives CASSPRTSGRKGYNEQFF.

This clonotype was counted between two and nine times. J is TRBJ2-6 and V is TRBV18; 8 bases are shared with TRBD1. CDR3 size: 16 residues. Trimming removed 5 bases from V and 2 bases from J; junction bases left unmatched: 5. The germline V gene encodes CDR1 KGHSH and CDR2 LQKENI. CDR3 sequence reads: CASSNRGSAGANVLTF. CDR3 nucleotide sequence: TGTGCCAGCTCAAACAGGGGGTCGGCTGGGGCCAACGTCCTGACTTTC.

This clonotype was observed a handful of times. The chain recombines TRBV6-5 with TRBJ2-1, with D possibly being TRBD2 (6 bases). V lost 7 bases to trimming and J lost 4 bases, with 14 bases between them. Germline-derived CDR1 and CDR2 are MNHEY and SVGAGI. The CDR3 sequence is 14 residues long. The CDR3: CASTKSGGYNEQFF. The CDR3 DNA is TGTGCCAGCACCAAGTCCGGGGGTTACAATGAGCAGTTCTTC.

The chain employs TRBV20-1 and TRBJ2-3, with TRBD2 matching over 8 bases. This CDR3 has 15 amino acids. The junction had 12 bases not matched to a gene; V was cut back by 6 bases and J by 4 bases. Germline V gene sequence: CDR1 DFQATT, CDR2 SNEGSKA (reference sequence). The CDR3 DNA reads as TGCAGTGCGTGGACTTTAGCGGGAAGGGCAGATACGCAGTATTTT. Its translation is CSAWTLAGRADTQYF.